Below, 16 T cell receptor beta chains from the same sample are listed, as sequenced in a study of blood T cell repertoires in COVID-19 (dated by TCRdb to 2020 to 2021). Preparation of the library involved the immunoSEQ multiplex PCR assay. Imported from immuneACCESS, the table was reduced by TCRdb to in-frame sequences with V and J called. These copies leave out some clones; in studies compared against another copy, an unresolved V gene accounts for under half, and the cause of the remainder is not known. A total of around 30,000 clones appear in this sample, 77% of them only once. Around 16% of the sample is held by the ten biggest clonotypes. The sample comprised peripheral blood. All receptors derive from a human donor in a cohort sampled during active COVID-19.

CDR3 sequence (DNA): TGTGCCAGCAGCCTCGGGACTAGCGGCGAGCAGTACTTC. Translation gives CASSLGTSGEQYF. The J gene is TRBJ2-7, the V gene TRBV5-6; TRBD2 agrees at 11 bases. V lost 4 bases to trimming and J lost 6 bases; unmatched junction nucleotides: 3. In germline, CDR1 is SGHDT, CDR2 YYEEEE. This CDR3 contains 13 residues.

V usage is TRBV11-2 and J usage is TRBJ2-7, with D maybe TRBD1 (6 bases). Per germline, CDR1 SGHAT and CDR2 FQNNGV. Deletions cut 5 bases from V and 6 bases from J, with 14 bases between. The CDR3 is 13 residues long. CDR3 loop: CASSQTGIGEQYF. The CDR3 DNA follows: TGTGCCAGCAGCCAAACAGGGATAGGCGAGCAGTACTTC.

The chain carries TRBV7-2 and TRBJ2-7; D is unclear. The length of the CDR3 is 13 residues. V lost 5 bases and J lost 0, with 8 bases in between. Germline CDR1 and CDR2: SGHTA and FQGNSA. DNA of the CDR3: TGTGCCAGCAGCCGCGGATTCTCCTACGAGCAGTACTTC. It yields the protein CASSRGFSYEQYF.

The chain recombines TRBV10-3 with TRBJ1-1; D is possibly TRBD1 (5 bases). The CDR3 consists of 13 residues. The V end lost 3 bases, the J end lost 1 base, and 6 bases lay between the germline ends. Per the germline V gene, CDR1 is ENHRY and CDR2 is SYGVKD. CDR3 coding DNA: TGTGCCATCAGTGAACAGGAGAACACTGAAGCTTTCTTT. Translated, it gives CAISEQENTEAFF.

This clone occurred a few times. The chain is built from TRBV19 and TRBJ2-3; 11 bases line up with TRBD1. V shed 6 bases, J shed 7 bases, and the junction held 6 bases outside the gene matches. Germline V gene data show CDR1 as LNHDA and CDR2 as SQIVND (reference sequence). The CDR3 is made up of 14 amino acids. This CDR3 reads CASRPGTGGHTQYF. In DNA form, the CDR3 reads TGTGCCAGTAGACCCGGGACAGGGGGACATACGCAGTATTTT.

The V and J genes are TRBV7-2 and TRBJ1-2; 7 nucleotides align to TRBD1. The CDR3 loop spans 15 amino acids. CDR1 and CDR2 from the germline V gene are SGHTA and FQGNSA. Trimming cost V 5 bases and J 4 bases; bases outside gene matches: 10. CDR3 in DNA: TGTGCCAGCAGCACGAAAACCGGGACAGCCTATGGCTACACCTTC. It is translated as CASSTKTGTAYGYTF.

This sequence joins TRBV19 and TRBJ2-3; 15 bases map to TRBD2. The junction had 5 bases not matched to a gene; V was cut back by 5 bases and J by 5 bases. The CDR3 contains 16 residues. Germline V gives CDR1 LNHDA, CDR2 SQIVND (reference sequence). CDR3 in DNA: TGTGCCAGTAGTGTAGGACTAGCGGGGGGGCTAGATACGCAGTATTTT. This sequence encodes CASSVGLAGGLDTQYF.

The chain combines TRBV9 with TRBJ1-5; 11 nucleotides line up with TRBD1. CDR3 size: 16 residues. Per the germline V gene, CDR1 is SGDLS and CDR2 is YYNGEE. Unmatched junction bases numbered 7, after V lost 2 bases and J lost 6 bases. CDR3 sequence reads: CASSVGTGGDSQPQHF. The CDR3 nucleotides read TGTGCCAGCAGCGTGGGGACAGGGGGGGACAGTCAGCCCCAGCATTTT. The full variable domain, in which reference TRBV9 and TRBJ1-5 provide the parts outside the CDR3, is DSGVTQTPKHLITATGQRVTLRCSPRSGDLSVYWYQQSLDQGLQFLIQYYNGEERAKGNILERFSAQQFPDLHSELNLSSLELGDSALYFCASSVGTGGDSQPQHFGDGTRLSIL.

The V gene is TRBV6-5, the J gene TRBJ2-1, with 7 bases aligning to TRBD1. Germline V gene lookup returns CDR1 MNHEY and CDR2 SVGAGI. The CDR3 is 13 residues long. The V and J ends lost 6 bases and 6 bases, in that order; junction bases with no gene match: 5. The CDR3 protein is CASSDRVRNEQFF. DNA for the CDR3: TGTGCCAGCAGCGACAGGGTCCGCAATGAGCAGTTCTTC.

This clone was seen only once. CDR3 sequence: CASSGGPLYGYTF. CDR3 coding DNA: TGTGCCAGTAGCGGGGGGCCGCTCTATGGCTACACCTTC. The chain combines TRBV19 with TRBJ1-2, with D maybe TRBD1 (6 bases). V lost 6 bases, J lost 4 bases, and 12 bases lay in between. This CDR3 region has 13 residues. The germline V gene has CDR1 LNHDA and CDR2 SQIVND (reference sequence).

This clone was recorded a few times. The V call is TRBV6-2 or TRBV6-3, the J call TRBJ2-2; 8 bases line up with TRBD2. The length of the CDR3 is 17 residues. CDR1 MNHEY and CDR2 SVGEGT come from the germline V gene. Trimming removed 4 bases from V and 1 base from J; junction bases left unmatched: 8. In DNA, the CDR3 is TGTGCCAGCAGTTGGGATGGGCGGGAGGAGAACACCGGGGAGCTGTTTTTT. Protein: CASSWDGREENTGELFF.

The chain links TRBV11-2 to TRBJ2-3; 8 bases agree with TRBD2. After removal of 1 base from V and 2 bases from J, the junction contained 8 bases not matched to a gene. Germline CDR1 SGHAT, CDR2 FQNNGV. CDR3 size: 17 residues. The CDR3, as DNA: TGTGCCAGCAGCTTAGCGCCTAGCGGGCCTGTCACAGATACGCAGTATTTT. This translates into CASSLAPSGPVTDTQYF.

This rearrangement joins TRBV4-1 to TRBJ2-7; 8 bases map to TRBD2. The germline CDR1 and CDR2 sequences are MGHRA and YSYEKL. With V trimmed by 3 bases and J by 2 bases, 3 bases remained unmatched. CDR3 size: 14 residues. The CDR3 spells CASSHTGGTYEQYF. The CDR3 DNA reads as TGCGCCAGCAGCCACACGGGAGGGACCTACGAGCAGTACTTC.

This clone was found a few times. The J gene is TRBJ2-1, the V gene TRBV2, with TRBD2 identical over 14 bases. The CDR3 spans 22 residues. V was clipped by 1 base and J by 5 bases; unmatched bases: 19. The V gene's germline CDR1 is SNHLY and CDR2 FYNNEI. The CDR3 loop reads CASSEGGYRTSGGWNLNNEQFF. The CDR3 nucleotides read TGTGCCAGCAGTGAAGGAGGATATCGGACTAGCGGGGGGTGGAACCTGAACAATGAGCAGTTCTTC.

The V and J genes are TRBV11-2 and TRBJ1-5; D is unresolved. Trimming took off 3 bases at V and 7 bases at J, with 16 bases between the two ends. This CDR3 comprises 15 residues. CDR1 is SGHAT and CDR2 is FQNNGV in the germline V gene. CDR3 sequence reads: CASSLGRSSHQPQHF. DNA of the CDR3: TGTGCCAGCAGCTTGGGGAGGAGTTCCCACCAGCCCCAGCATTTT.

The rearrangement joins TRBV19 to TRBJ1-6; D gene uncertain. V lost 7 bases to trimming and J lost 8 bases, with 9 bases between them. Germline-derived CDR1 and CDR2 are LNHDA and SQIVND (reference sequence). The CDR3 sequence is 12 residues long. The CDR3 region has the DNA TGTGCCAGTAAGGAGCGGGATTCACCCCTCCACTTT. Protein sequence: CASKERDSPLHF.